These 20 T cell receptor beta chains share one sample of origin, sequenced in a study of blood T cell repertoires in COVID-19. The data were produced by immunoSEQ multiplex PCR, yet TCRdb's version contains in-frame clones alone and is incomplete. The data hold about 92,000 clones, with 70% to 85% observed a single time. The specimen sequenced was peripheral blood. Every receptor here comes from a human donor in a cohort sampled during active COVID-19.

V usage is TRBV5-4 and J usage is TRBJ2-5, with TRBD2 as a possible D gene (6 bases). The CDR3 is 15 amino acids. CDR1 is SGHNT and CDR2 is YYREEE in the germline V gene (reference sequence). Trimming stripped 3 bases from V and 5 bases from J, with 17 bases between. The CDR3 DNA follows: TGTGCCAGCAGCTCGGGACTGGCTATGAGGGAGACCCAGTACTTC. Translated: CASSSGLAMRETQYF.

The chain couples TRBV5-4 to TRBJ2-4; tentatively, D is TRBD2 (5 bases). V dropped 0 bases and J dropped 0 bases, with 13 bases sitting between them. The CDR3 loop spans 17 amino acids. From germline, CDR1 is SGHNT and CDR2 YYREEE (reference sequence). The CDR3 nucleotides read TGTGCCAGCAGCTTGGCGGTGCGGGCTAGAGCCAAAAACATTCAGTACTTC. It specifies CASSLAVRARAKNIQYF.

J is TRBJ2-7 and V is TRBV5-6; TRBD1 aligns across 10 bases. This CDR3 is 15 amino acids long. V shed 4 bases, J shed 2 bases, and the junction held 6 bases outside the gene matches. Germline V gene sequence: CDR1 SGHDT, CDR2 YYEEEE. This CDR3 reads CASSGAGTGAYEQYF. DNA of the CDR3: TGTGCCAGCAGCGGAGCCGGGACAGGGGCCTACGAGCAGTACTTC. Together with reference TRBV5-6 and TRBJ2-7, the CDR3 gives the full variable domain: DAGVTQSPTHLIKTRGQQVTLRCSPKSGHDTVSWYQQALGQGPQFIFQYYEEEERQRGNFPDRFSGHQFPNYSSELNVNALLLGDSALYLCASSGAGTGAYEQYFGPGTRLTVT.

The chain uses TRBV6-6 and TRBJ2-1, with a weak D call TRBD1 (5 bases). Germline-derived CDR1 and CDR2 are MNHNY and SVGAGI (reference sequence). Between the trimmed V and J ends, which lost 4 bases and 3 bases, there was a span of 16 bases. The CDR3 sequence is 16 residues long. The CDR3 coding sequence is TGTGCCAGCAGTTCCATGGTTGGGGCCTACTACAATGAGCAGTTCTTC. This translates into CASSSMVGAYYNEQFF.

The chain is built from TRBV18 and TRBJ2-7, with D maybe TRBD1 (5 bases). V was cut by 6 bases and J by 2 bases, with 14 bases left in between. Germline V gene sequence: CDR1 KGHSH, CDR2 LQKENI. This CDR3 is built from 14 residues. Here the CDR3 reads CASSQDQGAYEQYF. In DNA form, the CDR3 reads TGTGCCAGCTCGCAAGATCAAGGGGCCTACGAGCAGTACTTC. Complete variable domain (other parts from reference TRBV18 and TRBJ2-7): NAGVMQNPRHLVRRRGQEARLRCSPMKGHSHVYWYRQLPEEGLKFMVYLQKENIIDESGMPKERFSAEFPKEGPSILRIQQVVRGDSAAYFCASSQDQGAYEQYFGPGTRLTVT.

This chain links TRBV7-9 with TRBJ2-1; tentatively, D is TRBD1 (6 bases). The ends were cut back, 1 base at V and 8 bases at J, with 15 bases in the middle. Germline loops: CDR1 SEHNR, CDR2 FQNEAQ (reference sequence). The CDR3 runs to 15 residues. The CDR3 sequence is CASSLVVGAGDEQFF. In DNA form, the CDR3 reads TGTGCCAGCAGCTTAGTAGTGGGGGCGGGCGATGAGCAGTTCTTC.

The rearrangement links TRBV27 to TRBJ2-2; D may be TRBD1 (6 bases). Trimming cost V 6 bases and J 7 bases, with 18 bases left between them. The CDR3 covers 15 residues. Germline V gene data show CDR1 as MNHEY and CDR2 as SMNVEV (reference sequence). CDR3 sequence reads: CASRFTGRVDGELFF. CDR3 DNA sequence: TGTGCCAGCAGGTTTACAGGGCGGGTGGACGGGGAGCTGTTTTTT.

The J gene is TRBJ2-7, the V gene TRBV7-9, with D possibly TRBD1 on 7 matching bases. Germline values: CDR1 SEHNR, CDR2 FQNEAQ (reference sequence). The CDR3 contains 15 residues. The ends were cut back, 5 bases at V and 2 bases at J, with 16 bases in the middle. As DNA, the CDR3 is TGTGCCAGCAGCCCCGGGGGACAGACCCCCTACGAGCAGTACTTC. As protein: CASSPGGQTPYEQYF.

The chain combines TRBV28 with TRBJ1-2; D perhaps matches TRBD1 (5 bases). Trimming shortened V by 3 bases and J by 4 bases, and 12 bases separated the two germline ends. The CDR3 is 14 residues long. Germline CDR1 is MDHEN and CDR2 is SYDVKM. The CDR3 sequence: CASSFSGLPYGYTF. The CDR3 DNA sequence: TGTGCCAGCAGTTTCTCGGGACTGCCCTATGGCTACACCTTC.

The chain recombines TRBV5-4 with TRBJ1-2; a weak D match, TRBD1 (5 bases). Per the germline V gene, CDR1 is SGHNT and CDR2 is YYREEE (reference sequence). V dropped 0 bases and J dropped 4 bases, with 19 bases sitting between them. This CDR3 comprises 17 residues. CDR3 bases: TGTGCCAGCAGCTTGGCCCGAAGGACACAGGAGCGCTATGGCTACACCTTC. Encoded protein: CASSLARRTQERYGYTF.

This clone came up many times. This chain links TRBV7-9 with TRBJ2-1; 10 positions agree with TRBD1. V trimming: 0 bases; J trimming: 10 bases; junction bases outside the gene matches: 3. Germline-derived CDR1 and CDR2 are SEHNR and FQNEAQ (reference sequence). The CDR3 has 14 residues. The CDR3 DNA sequence: TGTGCCAGCAGCTTAGCGAAGGACAGGGGGGAGCAGTTCTTC. Translation gives CASSLAKDRGEQFF.

J is TRBJ2-7 and V is TRBV7-9; D unclear. V lost 0 bases and J 4 bases, leaving 13 bases between the germline ends. The length of the CDR3 is 15 residues. CDR1 is SEHNR and CDR2 is FQNEAQ in the germline V gene (reference sequence). The CDR3 DNA reads as TGTGCCAGCAGCTTAGCGAGCTCTTCCCGATACGAGCAGTACTTC. Encoded protein: CASSLASSSRYEQYF. Using reference TRBV7-9 and TRBJ2-7 for the parts outside the CDR3, the full variable domain is DTGVSQNPRHKITKRGQNVTFRCDPISEHNRLYWYRQTLGQGPEFLTYFQNEAQLEKSRLLSDRFSAERPKGSFSTLEIQRTEQGDSAMYLCASSLASSSRYEQYFGPGTRLTVT.

V is TRBV5-1 and J is TRBJ1-4; TRBD1 is a possible D gene (6 bases). The CDR3 has 13 amino acids. Germline assignment: CDR1 SGHRS and CDR2 YFSETQ. Trimming pared 2 bases from V and 8 bases from J, leaving 10 bases between. The CDR3 sequence: CASSFGQNEKLFF. In nucleotides, the CDR3 is TGCGCCAGCAGCTTCGGACAGAACGAAAAACTGTTTTTT. Using reference TRBV5-1 and TRBJ1-4 for the parts outside the CDR3, the full variable domain is KAGVTQTPRYLIKTRGQQVTLSCSPISGHRSVSWYQQTPGQGLQFLFEYFSETQRNKGNFPGRFSGRQFSNSRSEMNVSTLELGDSALYLCASSFGQNEKLFFGSGTQLSVL.

The genes are TRBV5-1 and TRBJ1-4; the match to TRBD1 covers 9 bases. Germline loops: CDR1 SGHRS, CDR2 YFSETQ. Trimming took 0 bases from V and 10 from J; bases not matched to a gene: 4. CDR3 size: 14 residues. In DNA form, the CDR3 reads TGCGCCAGCAGCTTGGGACAGGGGGAAGGAAAACTGTTTTTT. This translates into CASSLGQGEGKLFF.

The chain couples TRBV7-9 to TRBJ2-3, with a weak D call TRBD1 (6 bases). V gave up 8 bases and J gave up 1 base, with 16 bases separating them. There are 15 residues in the CDR3. Germline-derived CDR1 and CDR2 are SEHNR and FQNEAQ (reference sequence). The CDR3 loop reads CASLLDSGRTDTQYF. CDR3 nucleotides: TGTGCCAGCTTGCTGGACAGTGGTCGCACAGATACGCAGTATTTT.

The chain joins TRBV7-2 to TRBJ1-3; possibly TRBD1 for D (6 bases). Trimming stripped 5 bases from V and 1 base from J, with 9 bases between. Germline assignment: CDR1 SGHTA and CDR2 FQGNSA. The length of the CDR3 is 14 residues. CDR3 DNA: TGTGCCAGCAGCGGACAGACTTCTGGAAACACCATATATTTT. Amino acids: CASSGQTSGNTIYF.

This clone appeared a single time. The chain links TRBV9 to TRBJ1-2, with a weak D call TRBD1 (5 bases). V lost 4 bases and J 4 bases, leaving 20 bases between the germline ends. Germline V CDR1 and CDR2: SGDLS, YYNGEE. CDR3 length equals 16 residues. CDR3 DNA: TGTGCCAGCAGCACTCCCGACAGAGGCATTCCCTATGGCTACACCTTC. Amino acid sequence: CASSTPDRGIPYGYTF.

The V and J genes are TRBV9 and TRBJ2-7; 8 positions match TRBD2. Germline CDR1 is SGDLS and CDR2 is YYNGEE. J was trimmed by 3 bases and V by 4 bases; bases with no gene match: 12. The CDR3 loop spans 16 amino acids. CDR3: CASSQKVLAAFYEQYF. DNA of the CDR3: TGTGCCAGCAGCCAGAAGGTACTAGCGGCTTTCTACGAGCAGTACTTC.

The chain has TRBV7-2 and TRBJ1-6; D uncertain. The germline gives CDR1 SGHTA, CDR2 FQGNSA. The CDR3 consists of 13 residues. Trimming left V 3 bases short and J 10 bases short, with 10 bases between. In nucleotides, the CDR3 is TGTGCCAGCAGCTTTGGGAGGTCGTCACCCCTCCACTTT. Residues: CASSFGRSSPLHF.

This chain joins TRBV4-3 and TRBJ1-2; 7 bases are shared with TRBD1. The V gene end was trimmed by 0 bases and the J gene end by 8 bases; junction bases not matched to a gene: 9. The germline V gene encodes CDR1 LGHNA and CDR2 YSLEER. The length of the CDR3 is 15 residues. For the CDR3, the DNA is TGCGCCAGCAGCCAAGATGGAGGGGACAGACTGGGCTACACCTTC. Amino acid sequence: CASSQDGGDRLGYTF.